One sample yielded the 29 T cell receptor beta chains listed below, sequenced in a study of T cell repertoires in cytomegalovirus infection. TCRdb processed the reads anew with MiXCR; each CDR3 protein has one entry. The profile covers roughly 120,000 distinct CDR3 sequences, with 25% to 35% appearing a single time and roughly 50% taken by the ten largest. The antigens of these receptors remain unknown. The sample in question was CD8+ T cells from cultured PBMCs, obtained from culture after CMV antigen stimulation. All receptors derive from a human donor in good health (CMV status not recorded). Some clones in this sample may be carry-over from other donors' samples.

The V and J genes are TRBV6-2 or TRBV6-3 and TRBJ1-2; D not resolved. This CDR3 contains 14 residues. Trimming stripped 0 bases from V and 6 bases from J, with 11 bases between. Germline lookup yields CDR1 MNHEY and CDR2 SVGEGT. CDR3 residues: CASSYSSGVDGYTF. CDR3 DNA sequence: TGTGCCAGCAGTTACTCGTCCGGGGTTGATGGCTACACCTTC.

The chain combines TRBV7-9 with TRBJ1-6; D is undetermined. Germline lookup yields CDR1 SEHNR and CDR2 FQNEAQ (reference sequence). This CDR3 spans 14 amino acids. The V end lost 1 base, the J end lost 10 bases, and 11 bases lay between the germline ends. This chain's CDR3 is CASSLVEVLSPLHF. Here the CDR3 DNA reads TGTGCCAGCAGCTTAGTGGAAGTACTATCACCCCTCCACTTT.

This clonotype was counted once. The genes are TRBV4-1 and TRBJ2-2, with unresolved D. The CDR3 sequence is 13 residues long. Germline V lookup: CDR1 MGHRA, CDR2 YSYEKL. Trimming cost V 4 bases and J 1 base, with 4 bases left between them. The CDR3 loop reads CASSRQNTGELFF. DNA of the CDR3: TGCGCCAGCAGCCGACAGAACACCGGGGAGCTGTTTTTT.

Ten or more counts support this clonotype. The chain uses TRBV20-1 and TRBJ1-6; D possibly corresponds to TRBD1 (5 bases). Germline-derived CDR1 and CDR2 are DFQATT and SNEGSKA (reference sequence). The CDR3 extends over 17 amino acids. The ends were cut back, 5 bases at V and 0 bases at J, with 17 bases in the middle. CDR3: CSASDRNANSYNSPLHF. The CDR3 coding sequence is TGCAGTGCTTCCGACAGAAATGCGAACTCCTATAATTCACCCCTCCACTTT.

V is TRBV3-1 and J is TRBJ2-1; D is perhaps TRBD1 (5 bases). Deletions cut 1 base from V and 7 bases from J, with 17 bases between. The germline V gene has CDR1 LGHDT and CDR2 YNNKEL (reference sequence). The CDR3 totals 16 residues. CDR3 residues: CASSQVFRADVNEQFF. Here the CDR3 DNA reads TGTGCCAGCAGCCAAGTATTCAGGGCAGACGTTAATGAGCAGTTCTTC.

A word on this clonotype: This sequence may be a read error, since a much larger clone differs from it by one base. The final CDR3 position lacks the conserved phenylalanine or tryptophan, pointing to a likely read error. CDR3 coding DNA: TGTGCCAGCAGCTTTATGGGCAACAATGAGCAGTTCCTC. It yields the protein CASSFMGNNEQFL. The chain combines TRBV7-2 with TRBJ2-1, with no clear D. Trimming pared 3 bases from V and 5 bases from J, leaving 8 bases between. This CDR3 is 13 amino acids long. Germline lookup yields CDR1 SGHTA and CDR2 FQGNSA.

Only a few counts were recorded for this clonotype. This chain connects TRBV28 to TRBJ2-1; TRBD2 matches 10 bases. The CDR3 runs 14 residues. CDR1 is MDHEN and CDR2 is SYDVKM in the germline V gene. V lost 5 bases to trimming and J lost 3 bases; unmatched junction nucleotides: 1. The CDR3 DNA reads as TGTGCCAGCAGTCTAGCGGGAGACTACAATGAGCAGTTCTTC. Its protein product is CASSLAGDYNEQFF. The whole variable domain, remainder taken from reference TRBV28 and TRBJ2-1, is DVKVTQSSRYLVKRTGEKVFLECVQDMDHENMFWYRQDPGLGLRLIYFSYDVKMKEKGDIPEGYSVSREKKERFSLILESASTNQTSMYLCASSLAGDYNEQFFGPGTRLTVL.

This clonotype was seen only a few times. V usage is TRBV5-1 and J usage is TRBJ2-7; D could derive from TRBD1 or TRBD2 (5 bases each). Germline V gives CDR1 SGHRS, CDR2 YFSETQ. CDR3 length equals 11 residues. Between the trimmed V and J ends, which lost 0 bases and 9 bases, there was a span of 7 bases. CDR3 in amino acids: CASSLEGRQYF. In DNA form, the CDR3 reads TGCGCCAGCAGCTTGGAGGGACGGCAGTACTTC.

The chain joins TRBV3-1 to TRBJ1-2, with TRBD1 matching over 7 bases. Germline loops: CDR1 LGHDT, CDR2 YNNKEL (reference sequence). The CDR3 spans 12 residues. V lost 7 bases and J lost 14; bases outside the gene matches: 13. In DNA form, the CDR3 reads TGTGCCAGCATCGGCGGAGACAGGGCTGTTACCTTC. Translated: CASIGGDRAVTF.

CDR3 sequence (DNA): TGTGCCAGCAGTTTACCAGGGGTTGGCTTCGCGGGCTACACCTTC. Translated: CASSLPGVGFAGYTF. This sequence joins TRBV27 and TRBJ1-2, with TRBD1 as a possible D gene (6 bases). The V gene's germline CDR1 is MNHEY and CDR2 SMNVEV (reference sequence). This CDR3 spans 15 amino acids. Trimming shortened V by 2 bases and J by 8 bases, and 18 bases separated the two germline ends.

The chain is built from TRBV4-1 and TRBJ2-5; 7 bases are a match to TRBD2. CDR1 and CDR2 from the germline V gene are MGHRA and YSYEKL. The V segment lost 2 bases and the J segment 5 bases; nucleotides outside the gene matches: 8. This CDR3 has 15 amino acids. The CDR3 region is CASSQLPGLWETQYF. For the CDR3, the DNA is TGCGCCAGCAGCCAATTACCGGGACTATGGGAGACCCAGTACTTC.

This clonotype was detected many times. This CDR3 reads CASSLKMTLGTDTQYF. The CDR3 region has the DNA TGTGCCAGCAGCTTAAAAATGACTCTCGGCACAGATACGCAGTATTTT. V gene TRBV7-6 combines with J gene TRBJ2-3; D gene uncertain. The length of the CDR3 is 16 residues. With 2 bases removed from V and 1 base from J, the gap between germline ends came to 13 bases. Germline CDR1 SGHVS, CDR2 FNYEAQ.

There are many counts of this clonotype. V gene TRBV7-2 combines with J gene TRBJ2-2; D is possibly TRBD2 (6 bases). V was shortened by 3 bases and J by 3 bases, with 17 bases between the two germline ends. The CDR3 contains 17 residues. Germline loops: CDR1 SGHTA, CDR2 FQGNSA. In DNA, the CDR3 is TGTGCCAGCAGCTTGGGACTTCAGATTCCGGACACCGGGGAGCTGTTTTTT. This translates into CASSLGLQIPDTGELFF. The whole variable domain, filled in from reference TRBV7-2 and TRBJ2-2, reads GAGVSQSPSNKVTEKGKDVELRCDPISGHTALYWYRQSLGQGLEFLIYFQGNSAPDKSGLPSDRFSAERTGGSVSTLTIQRTQQEDSAVYLCASSLGLQIPDTGELFFGEGSRLTVL.

This clonotype was detected a few times. The CDR3: CASSQDAAPSTDTQYF. The DNA of the CDR3 is TGCGCCAGCAGCCAAGATGCGGCACCCAGCACAGATACGCAGTATTTT. The chain couples TRBV4-3 to TRBJ2-3; no reliable D call. V was pared by 0 bases and J by 0 bases, with 10 bases between. Germline assignment: CDR1 LGHNA and CDR2 YSLEER. CDR3 length: 16 amino acids.

This clonotype was seen just once. The chain uses TRBV2 and TRBJ1-4; D gene unclear. Germline loops: CDR1 SNHLY, CDR2 FYNNEI. With 8 bases removed from V and 7 bases from J, the gap between germline ends came to 14 bases. This CDR3 contains 13 residues. The CDR3 reads CASFGGYGEKLFF. CDR3 DNA: TGTGCCAGCTTCGGAGGGTACGGTGAAAAACTGTTTTTT.

This clonotype was counted at least ten times. The gene calls are TRBV7-2 and TRBJ2-2; possibly TRBD1 or TRBD2 for D (6 bases each). The CDR3 has 15 amino acids. Germline assignment: CDR1 SGHTA and CDR2 FQGNSA. The V end was cut by 5 bases, the J end by 7 bases, with 17 bases between. The CDR3 is CASSRPTGANGELFF. The CDR3 coding sequence is TGTGCCAGCAGCCGACCTACGGGGGCGAACGGGGAGCTGTTTTTT.

J is TRBJ1-1 and V is TRBV7-6; 9 bases match TRBD1. Germline CDR1 and CDR2: SGHVS and FNYEAQ. The J segment lost 2 bases and the V segment lost 5 bases, leaving 6 bases of the junction unmatched. The CDR3 totals 15 residues. The CDR3: CASSPRTGANTEAFF. CDR3 DNA sequence: TGTGCCAGCAGCCCGCGGACAGGGGCTAACACTGAAGCTTTCTTT.

The chain joins TRBV12-3 or TRBV12-4 to TRBJ1-5; D remains unclear. Trimming took off 3 bases at V and 0 bases at J, with 15 bases between the two ends. The CDR3 is 17 amino acids. The CDR3 DNA reads TGTGCCAGCAGTTTTCTCAGAACAATCTATAGCAATCAGCCCCAGCATTTT. Translating it yields CASSFLRTIYSNQPQHF.

The V gene is TRBV5-1, the J gene TRBJ2-2; tentative D call: TRBD1 (5 bases). CDR1 SGHRS and CDR2 YFSETQ come from the germline V gene. V lost 4 bases, J lost 0 bases, and 19 bases lay in between. This CDR3 has 18 amino acids. The CDR3 region is CASSPTPSTETNTGELFF. DNA for the CDR3: TGCGCCAGCAGCCCCACCCCATCGACAGAAACGAACACCGGGGAGCTGTTTTTT.

This chain's CDR3 is CSASTRVGSYEQYF. CDR3 in DNA: TGCAGTGCTAGTACCAGGGTCGGATCCTACGAGCAGTACTTC. The genes are TRBV20-1 and TRBJ2-7; tentatively, D is TRBD1 (5 bases). CDR3 length equals 14 residues. Trimming left V 3 bases short and J 1 base short, with 13 bases between. Germline V gene lookup returns CDR1 DFQATT and CDR2 SNEGSKA (reference sequence).

This clonotype showed up just a few times. The rearrangement links TRBV4-1 to TRBJ1-4; 8 nucleotides match TRBD1. This CDR3 comprises 13 residues. The germline V gene has CDR1 MGHRA and CDR2 YSYEKL. With V trimmed by 8 bases and J by 3 bases, 2 bases remained unmatched. CDR3 protein: CASLDRANEKLFF. CDR3 DNA: TGCGCCAGCCTGGACAGGGCTAATGAAAAACTGTTTTTT.

The V gene is TRBV28, the J gene TRBJ2-7; tentatively, D is TRBD1 or TRBD2 (5 bases each). Germline CDR1 MDHEN, CDR2 SYDVKM. CDR3 length: 15 residues. The V end lost 0 bases, the J end lost 0 bases, and 9 bases lay between the germline ends. The chain's CDR3 is CASSLWGVGSYEQYF. The DNA for the CDR3 is TGTGCCAGCAGTTTATGGGGGGTAGGCTCCTACGAGCAGTACTTC.

The chain has TRBV6-1 and TRBJ1-6; no clear D. The germline CDR1 and CDR2 sequences are MNHNS and SASEGT. The CDR3 contains 11 residues. Trimming took off 3 bases at V and 10 bases at J, with 4 bases between the two ends. CDR3 amino acids: CASSERSPLHF. The CDR3 nucleotides read TGTGCCAGCAGTGAGCGGTCACCCCTCCACTTT.

This clonotype came up many times. V usage is TRBV12-3 or TRBV12-4 and J usage is TRBJ1-2; D remains ambiguous. There are 13 residues in the CDR3. V was shortened by 6 bases and J by 4 bases, with 12 bases between the two germline ends. CDR3 in DNA: TGTGCCAGCAGGGACGGGTCGCTCTATGGCTACACCTTC. Protein sequence: CASRDGSLYGYTF.

This clonotype was detected only a few times. The chain has TRBV3-1 and TRBJ1-4; perhaps TRBD1 as D (5 bases). The CDR3 spans 18 residues. The V and J ends lost 0 bases and 6 bases respectively, with 20 bases between them. Germline V CDR1 and CDR2: LGHDT, YNNKEL (reference sequence). CDR3: CASSQDQWLATADEKLFF. CDR3 nucleotide sequence: TGTGCCAGCAGCCAAGATCAATGGCTAGCGACAGCCGATGAAAAACTGTTTTTT. Filled out from reference TRBV3-1 and TRBJ1-4, the complete variable domain reads DTAVSQTPKYLVTQMGNDKSIKCEQNLGHDTMYWYKQDSKKFLKIMFSYNNKELIINETVPNRFSPKSPDKAHLNLHINSLELGDSAVYFCASSQDQWLATADEKLFFGSGTQLSVL.

This chain joins TRBV6-5 and TRBJ2-2, with D possibly TRBD2 on 5 matching bases. The CDR3 is 15 residues long. V lost 0 bases to trimming and J lost 1 base, with 6 bases between them. The germline V gene has CDR1 MNHEY and CDR2 SVGAGI. The CDR3 protein is CASSYSGENTGELFF. The CDR3 coding sequence is TGTGCCAGCAGTTACTCGGGAGAGAACACCGGGGAGCTGTTTTTT.

The V call is TRBV12-3 or TRBV12-4, the J call TRBJ1-1, with D perhaps TRBD1 (6 bases). V lost 5 bases to trimming and J lost 6 bases, with 16 bases between them. This CDR3 spans 14 amino acids. CDR3: CASSVGGGAAEAFF. The CDR3 DNA sequence: TGTGCCAGCAGTGTGGGGGGCGGGGCTGCTGAAGCTTTCTTT.

This clonotype was detected a few times. The chain is built from TRBV5-1 and TRBJ1-6; D unclear. Trimming took off 2 bases at V and 10 bases at J, with 10 bases between the two ends. CDR1 SGHRS and CDR2 YFSETQ come from the germline V gene. The CDR3 sequence is 13 residues long. The CDR3 here is CASSFDIGSPLHF. The CDR3 DNA reads TGCGCCAGCAGCTTTGACATTGGCTCACCCCTCCACTTT.

This clonotype was observed once. J is TRBJ1-4 and V is TRBV27, with D possibly TRBD1 on 5 matching bases. The length of the CDR3 is 13 residues. V was shortened by 7 bases and J by 7 bases, with 13 bases between the two germline ends. Germline CDR1 MNHEY, CDR2 SMNVEV (reference sequence). The CDR3 DNA reads as TGTGCCAGCATGGTTCCAGGGAGTGAAAAACTGTTTTTT. It codes for CASMVPGSEKLFF.